This is a list of T cell receptor beta chains from one sample in a study of chemoradiotherapy in HPV16-positive cancers. Libraries were prepared by immunoSEQ multiplex PCR; TCRdb keeps only in-frame clonotypes and omits some of them. The sample contains about 1,100 clones, around 85% of which appear only once. The specimen comprised tumor tissue, sampled from a patient who underwent chemoradiotherapy. These receptors were obtained from a human donor with HPV-associated anogenital cancer. Each CDR3 is given with its conserved first and last residue. A D gene is named only where the DNA matches it firmly. The size field is filled for only some rows; it gives once, few, many or a size class.

>TRBV11-3|-|-|TRBJ2-4
TGTGCCAGCAGCTTAGGGGAGATAGCCAAAAACATTCAGTACTTC
CASSLGEIAKNIQYF
>TRBV2|-|-|TRBJ1-5
TGTGCCAGCAGTGACAGGGATAGCAATCAGCCCCAGCATTTT
CASSDRDSNQPQHF
>TRBV7-2|-|TRBD1|TRBJ2-5
TGTGCCAGCAGCGGAAGGACAGGGAGGCAAGAGACCCAGTACTTC
CASSGRTGRQETQYF
>TRBV9|-|-|TRBJ1-4
TGTGCCAGCAGCGGTGTATTCGGGGATGAACTGTTTTTT
CASSGVFGDELFF
>TRBV5-1|few|TRBD1|TRBJ1-1
TGCGCCAGCAGCTCGACAGGGGGCAGTGGCACTGAAGCTTTCTTT
CASSSTGGSGTEAFF
>TRBV10-3|-|TRBD1|TRBJ1-2
TGTGCCTCCTCCCGGGACAGGGGGATTATCTACTATGGCTACACCTTC
CASSRDRGIIYYGYTF
>TRBV5-1|-|-|TRBJ2-7
TGCGCCAGCAGCTCAAGTGGGGGGCTAGAGCAGTACTTC
CASSSSGGLEQYF
>TRBV6-1|-|-|TRBJ2-3
TGTGCCAGCAGTGAAAAAGAAGGGGAACCGAATACGCAGTATTTT
CASSEKEGEPNTQYF
>TRBV12-5|-|-|TRBJ2-2
TGTGCTAGCCACCGGGACGGGAACACCGGGGAGCTGTTTTTT
CASHRDGNTGELFF
>TRBV2|-|TRBD1|TRBJ2-1
TGTGCCAGCAGGGGACAGGGTTCCGGTATAACCTACAATGAGCAGTTCTTC
CASRGQGSGITYNEQFF
>TRBV7-9|-|TRBD1|TRBJ2-5
TGTGCCAGCAGCTTAGTTGGGACAGACCAAGAGACCCAGTACTTC
CASSLVGTDQETQYF
>TRBV9|-|-|TRBJ2-4
TGTGCCAGCAGCGTAGACTCGTCTAGCACGGTGAAAAACATTCAGTACTTC
CASSVDSSSTVKNIQYF
>TRBV11-2|-|-|TRBJ1-1
TGTGCCAGCAGCTTACAGGAGGTAAGGCCAGCTTTCTTT
CASSLQEVRPAFF
>TRBV18|-|TRBD1|TRBJ1-5
TGTGCCAGCTCACAGGGGGCCGATTCTAGTCAGCCCCAGCATTTT
CASSQGADSSQPQHF
>TRBV7-9|once|-|TRBJ2-1
TGTGCCAGCAGCTCATCGGGGATCAGCTCCTACAATGAGCAGTTCTTC
CASSSSGISSYNEQFF
>TRBV18|-|TRBD1|TRBJ2-1
TGTGCCAGCTCACCCGGGACAGGTAACAATGAGCAGTTCTTC
CASSPGTGNNEQFF
>TRBV11-2|-|-|TRBJ2-1
TGTGCCAGCACCTTAGAAGCGGGTTTCTCCTACAATGAGCAGTTCTTC
CASTLEAGFSYNEQFF
>TRBV11-3|-|-|TRBJ2-2
TGTGCCAGCAGCGGGGGGCACGGGGAGCTGTTTTTT
CASSGGHGELFF
>TRBV9|once|-|TRBJ2-1
TGTGCCAGCAGCTCCCGAGGCTGGGGAAGTGAGCAGTTCTTC
CASSSRGWGSEQFF
>TRBV6-1|-|TRBD2|TRBJ2-1
TGTGCCAGCAGTGTTGGGACTACCCACAATGAGCAGTTCTTC
CASSVGTTHNEQFF
>TRBV4-1|-|TRBD1|TRBJ1-5
TGCGCCAGCAGCCAAACGGGACAGTACAATCAGCCCCAGCATTTT
CASSQTGQYNQPQHF
>TRBV4-2|-|-|TRBJ2-3
TGTGCCAGCAGCCAAGATGGGGATACGCAGTATTTT
CASSQDGDTQYF
>TRBV7-9|few|-|TRBJ1-2
TGTGCCAGCGGGGGATCCTATGGCTACACCTTC
CASGGSYGYTF
>TRBV6-1|-|TRBD1|TRBJ1-2
TGTGCCAGCAGGGAAGCCGGGACAGGGTCCCGCTATGGCTACACCTTC
CASREAGTGSRYGYTF
>TRBV7-9|-|-|TRBJ1-1
TGTGCCAGCAGCTTCGGCCTCCAGGGCACTGAAGCTTTCTTT
CASSFGLQGTEAFF
>TRBV13|-|-|TRBJ1-6
TGTGCCAGCAGCTTAGGAGGGGGAGATAATTCACCCCTCCACTTT
CASSLGGGDNSPLHF
>TRBV11-3|once|TRBD1|TRBJ2-3
TGTGCCAGCAGCCCAGACAGGGGGCGAGGCACAGATACGCAGTATTTT
CASSPDRGRGTDTQYF
>TRBV15|-|-|TRBJ1-4
TGTGCCACCAGCCACTCCCCTCATGAAAAACTGTTTTTT
CATSHSPHEKLFF
>TRBV10-1|-|TRBD1|TRBJ1-4
TGCGCCAGCATTCTAGGGGTGCAGGGGGGAGAAAAACTGTTTTTT
CASILGVQGGEKLFF
>TRBV2|-|-|TRBJ2-2
TGTGCCAGCAGTGAAGCCCTAGCCATGACCGGGGAGCTGTTTTTT
CASSEALAMTGELFF
>TRBV10-1|-|TRBD1|TRBJ1-6
TGCGCCAGCAGAAAAGGCCAAATGGGACAGGGTGTGTCACCCCTCCACTTT
CASRKGQMGQGVSPLHF
>TRBV30|-|-|TRBJ1-2
TGTGCCTGGAGTCGCGGGACACTAAGATATGGCTACACCTTC
CAWSRGTLRYGYTF
>TRBV27|-|-|TRBJ1-6
TGTGCCAGCAGCCTGGGACCGATAAATTCACCCCTCCACTTT
CASSLGPINSPLHF
>TRBV6-5|once|TRBD1|TRBJ2-3
TGTGCCAGCAGTTCAGGACAGGGGGTGAGCACAGATACGCAGTATTTT
CASSSGQGVSTDTQYF
>TRBV7-8|-|TRBD1|TRBJ1-2
TGTGCCAGCAGACCCAAATTGACAGGGCTTGATGGCTACACCTTC
CASRPKLTGLDGYTF
>TRBV28|once|-|TRBJ1-4
TGTGCCAGCAGTTTATTGGGGGGGTCGGCTAATGAAAAACTGTTTTTT
CASSLLGGSANEKLFF
>TRBV5-6|few|-|TRBJ2-3
TGTGCCAGCAGCTTAGGGTTACCGCGTGGGAGCACAGATACGCAGTATTTT
CASSLGLPRGSTDTQYF